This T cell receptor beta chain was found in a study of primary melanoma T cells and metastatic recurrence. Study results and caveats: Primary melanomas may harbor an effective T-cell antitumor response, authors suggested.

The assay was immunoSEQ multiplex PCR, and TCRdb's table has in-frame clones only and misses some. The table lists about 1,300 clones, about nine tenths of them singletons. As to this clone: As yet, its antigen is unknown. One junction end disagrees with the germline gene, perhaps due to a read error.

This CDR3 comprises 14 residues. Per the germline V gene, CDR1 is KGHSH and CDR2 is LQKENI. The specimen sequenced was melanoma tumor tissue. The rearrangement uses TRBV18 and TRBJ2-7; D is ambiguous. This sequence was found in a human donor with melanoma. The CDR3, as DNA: TGTGCCAGCTCTACCTGGGCCCGCTCCTCCGAGCAGTACTTC. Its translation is CASSTWARSSEQYF.